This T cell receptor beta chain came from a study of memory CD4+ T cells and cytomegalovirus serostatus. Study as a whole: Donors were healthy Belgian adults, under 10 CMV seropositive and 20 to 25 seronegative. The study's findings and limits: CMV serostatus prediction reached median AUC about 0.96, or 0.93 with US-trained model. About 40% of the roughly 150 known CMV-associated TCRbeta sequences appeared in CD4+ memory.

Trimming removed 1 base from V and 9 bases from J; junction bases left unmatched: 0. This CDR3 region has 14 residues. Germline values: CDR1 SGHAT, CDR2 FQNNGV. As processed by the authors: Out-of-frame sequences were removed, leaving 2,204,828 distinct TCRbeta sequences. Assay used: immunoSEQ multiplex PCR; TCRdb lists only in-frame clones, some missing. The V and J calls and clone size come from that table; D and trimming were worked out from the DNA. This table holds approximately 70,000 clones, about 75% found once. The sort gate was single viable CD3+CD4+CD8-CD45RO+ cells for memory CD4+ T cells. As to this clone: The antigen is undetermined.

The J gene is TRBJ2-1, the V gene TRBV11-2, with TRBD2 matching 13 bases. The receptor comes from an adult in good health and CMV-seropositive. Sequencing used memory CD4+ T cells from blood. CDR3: CASSLGLAGGEQFF. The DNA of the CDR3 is TGTGCCAGCAGCTTAGGACTAGCGGGAGGTGAGCAGTTCTTC.